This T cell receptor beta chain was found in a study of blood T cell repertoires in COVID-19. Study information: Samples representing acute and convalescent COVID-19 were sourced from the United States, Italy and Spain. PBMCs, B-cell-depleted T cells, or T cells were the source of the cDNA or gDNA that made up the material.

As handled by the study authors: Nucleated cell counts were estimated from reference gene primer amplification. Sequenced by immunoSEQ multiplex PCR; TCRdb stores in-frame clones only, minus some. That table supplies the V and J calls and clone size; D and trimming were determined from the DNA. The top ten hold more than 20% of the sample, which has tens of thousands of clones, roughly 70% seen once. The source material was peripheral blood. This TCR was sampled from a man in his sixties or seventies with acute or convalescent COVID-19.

The CDR3 sequence is CASSLSTVRETQYF. The CDR3, as DNA: TGTGCCAGCAGTTTATCGACCGTGAGGGAGACCCAGTACTTC. The chain links TRBV27 to TRBJ2-5; D gene unclear. CDR1 and CDR2 (germline): MNHEY, SMNVEV (reference sequence). The CDR3 runs to 14 residues. V lost 0 bases and J lost 5, with 10 bases in between.